The 25 T cell receptor beta chains below were found in one sample sequenced in a study of blood T cell repertoires in COVID-19. Sequencing used immunoSEQ multiplex PCR; TCRdb keeps in-frame clones, though not all of them. The table shows around 260,000 clones, with roughly 85% occurring only once. Sequenced sample: peripheral blood. These receptors were obtained from a human donor in a cohort sampled during active COVID-19.

This clone was seen more than once but under ten times. The chain is built from TRBV2 and TRBJ2-7, with 8 bases lining up with TRBD2. The CDR3 covers 16 residues. V shed 4 bases and J 4 bases; nucleotides not matched to a gene: 12. Germline CDR1 and CDR2: SNHLY and FYNNEI. The CDR3 here is CASSVSGLPGGYEQYF. The CDR3, as DNA: TGTGCCAGCAGTGTATCGGGACTGCCGGGGGGGTACGAGCAGTACTTC.

The chain joins TRBV28 to TRBJ2-5; the D gene is possibly TRBD1 (6 bases). CDR1 and CDR2 from the germline V gene are MDHEN and SYDVKM. CDR3 size: 15 residues. The V end was cut by 5 bases, the J end by 4 bases, with 17 bases between. CDR3 nucleotides: TGTGCCAGCAGTAGCGTTTTTGGGGGCAGAGAGACCCAGTACTTC. Its translation: CASSSVFGGRETQYF.

This chain joins TRBV6-2 or TRBV6-3 and TRBJ2-7, with TRBD1 matching over 7 bases. With V trimmed by 6 bases and J by 9 bases, 20 bases remained unmatched. Germline CDR1 MNHEY, CDR2 SVGEGT. The CDR3 length is 16 residues. CDR3 DNA: TGTGCCAGCAGCACCTCACCGGGTGGACAGGCTCGAGGGCAGTACTTC. Its translation is CASSTSPGGQARGQYF.

The chain couples TRBV3-1 (or the pseudogene TRBV3-2) to TRBJ1-2; D ambiguous. Germline values: CDR1 LGHDT, CDR2 YNNKEL (reference sequence). Deletions cut 4 bases from V and 3 bases from J, with 6 bases between. The CDR3 consists of 12 residues. The CDR3 loop reads CASSRVDYGYTF. CDR3 bases: TGTGCCAGCAGCCGCGTAGACTATGGCTACACCTTC.

The V call is TRBV3-1 (or the pseudogene TRBV3-2), the J call TRBJ2-6, with 7 bases matching TRBD1. Germline V gene sequence: CDR1 LGHDT, CDR2 YNNKEL (reference sequence). V was pared by 0 bases and J by 5 bases, with 13 bases of the junction left unmatched. The CDR3 runs 19 residues. CDR3 sequence (DNA): TGTGCCAGCAGCCAAGACCGGAGACAGGGAACTCTTCGGGCCAACGTCCTGACTTTC. It translates to CASSQDRRQGTLRANVLTF.

This clone appeared a few times. Additional DNA sequences in this sample encode the identical CDR3. The CDR3 is CASSSLGETQYF. DNA for the CDR3: TGTGCCAGCAGTTCCCTCGGGGAGACCCAGTACTTC. This sequence joins TRBV6-5 and TRBJ2-5; no clear D gene. The ends were cut back, 4 bases at V and 5 bases at J, with 8 bases in the middle. The CDR3 has 12 residues. The germline CDR1 and CDR2 sequences are MNHEY and SVGAGI.

The rearrangement uses TRBV29-1 and TRBJ2-7; TRBD2 matches 16 bases. Unmatched junction bases numbered 6, after V lost 7 bases and J lost 6 bases. The CDR3 contains 14 residues. Germline CDR1 SQVTM, CDR2 ANQGSEA. As DNA, the CDR3 is TGCAGCGCAGGGACTAGCGGGAGGGTTGGCGAGCAGTACTTC. It specifies CSAGTSGRVGEQYF.

The chain recombines TRBV19 with TRBJ1-2, with 7 bases aligning to TRBD1. This CDR3 is built from 17 residues. CDR1 and CDR2 from the germline V gene are LNHDA and SQIVND (reference sequence). V was pared by 2 bases and J by 1 base, with 10 bases of the junction left unmatched. The CDR3, as DNA: TGTGCCAGTAGTATAATTAAGGGTCGGGACAGTAACTATGGCTACACCTTC. Protein sequence: CASSIIKGRDSNYGYTF. Full variable domain (rest looked up from reference TRBV19 and TRBJ1-2): DGGITQSPKYLFRKEGQNVTLSCEQNLNHDAMYWYRQDPGQGLRLIYYSQIVNDFQKGDIAEGYSVSREKKESFPLTVTSAQKNPTAFYLCASSIIKGRDSNYGYTFGSGTRLTVV.

This rearrangement joins TRBV6-1 to TRBJ2-7; D perhaps matches TRBD2 (5 bases). This CDR3 has 14 residues. Germline V gene sequence: CDR1 MNHNS, CDR2 SASEGT. V lost 3 bases and J 2 bases, leaving 11 bases between the germline ends. The CDR3 here is CASSDTRVAYEQYF. The CDR3 DNA is TGTGCCAGCAGTGATACGCGGGTGGCCTACGAGCAGTACTTC.

The chain employs TRBV19 and TRBJ1-5, with D perhaps TRBD1 (5 bases). This CDR3 comprises 14 residues. In germline, CDR1 is LNHDA, CDR2 SQIVND (reference sequence). Trimming left V 4 bases short and J 1 base short, with 8 bases between. This CDR3 is CASSRGGSNQPQHF. The CDR3 nucleotides read TGTGCCAGTAGTAGGGGGGGAAGCAATCAGCCCCAGCATTTT.

V and J are TRBV2 and TRBJ2-2; tentatively, D is TRBD1 (6 bases). The CDR3 is made up of 15 amino acids. Deletions cut 4 bases from V and 6 bases from J, with 15 bases between. Germline CDR1 is SNHLY and CDR2 is FYNNEI. This CDR3 is CASSGQGPTSGELFF. In DNA, the CDR3 is TGTGCCAGCAGTGGTCAGGGGCCCACCTCCGGGGAGCTGTTTTTT.

This chain links TRBV5-1 with TRBJ2-1; no clear D gene. V dropped 0 bases and J dropped 6 bases, with 13 bases sitting between them. CDR1 is SGHRS and CDR2 is YFSETQ in the germline V gene. The CDR3 sequence is 15 residues long. The CDR3 DNA is TGCGCCAGCAGCTTGGCCTGGGCGATGGGCAATGAGCAGTTCTTC. This encodes CASSLAWAMGNEQFF.

In this sample, this clone turned up once. CDR3 sequence (DNA): TGTGCCAGAAGCTTGTGGGAACTAGCGGGAAGCTCCTACAATGAGCAGTTCTTC. It translates to CARSLWELAGSSYNEQFF. This chain links TRBV5-3 with TRBJ2-1; 10 bases agree with TRBD2. TRBV5-3 belongs to the ORF category, with a function that is uncertain. The CDR3 length is 18 residues. V shed 1 base, J shed 0 bases, and the junction held 7 bases outside the gene matches.

The chain uses TRBV7-6 and TRBJ1-3; D is undetermined. There are 17 residues in the CDR3. The ends were cut back, 1 base at V and 1 base at J, with 14 bases in the middle. Germline V gene data show CDR1 as SGHVS and CDR2 as FNYEAQ. CDR3 region: CASSLGLRRNSGNTIYF. In DNA, the CDR3 is TGTGCCAGCAGCTTAGGGCTCCGGAGAAATTCTGGAAACACCATATATTTT. Filled out from reference TRBV7-6 and TRBJ1-3, the complete variable domain reads GAGVSQSPRYKVTKRGQDVALRCDPISGHVSLYWYRQALGQGPEFLTYFNYEAQQDKSGLPNDRFSAERPEGSISTLTIQRTEQRDSAMYRCASSLGLRRNSGNTIYFGEGSWLTVV.

This clone was found a few times. The rearrangement uses TRBV28 and TRBJ1-2; 8 positions match TRBD1. CDR1 is MDHEN and CDR2 is SYDVKM in the germline V gene. Trimming at V came to 5 bases and at J to 3 bases, leaving 11 bases not matched to a gene. The CDR3 contains 16 residues. The CDR3 region is CASSTIGQGGDYGYTF. In nucleotides, the CDR3 is TGTGCCAGCAGTACTATAGGACAGGGAGGAGACTATGGCTACACCTTC.

V gene TRBV24-1 combines with J gene TRBJ2-1; TRBD1 is a possible D gene (6 bases). V lost 4 bases and J 8 bases, leaving 11 bases between the germline ends. The CDR3 length is 13 residues. Germline CDR1 KGHDR, CDR2 SFDVKD. The CDR3 nucleotides are TGTGCCACCAGTGACCCGACAGGTGATGAGCAGTTCTTC. Protein: CATSDPTGDEQFF.

The chain combines TRBV6-6 with TRBJ2-5; D unresolved. Germline CDR1 is MNHNY and CDR2 is SVGAGI (reference sequence). This CDR3 spans 14 amino acids. The V end was cut by 6 bases, the J end by 0 bases, with 11 bases between. CDR3 bases: TGTGCCAGCAGCAAGACACCCGACCAAGAGACCCAGTACTTC. As protein: CASSKTPDQETQYF.

The chain employs TRBV28 and TRBJ2-3; perhaps TRBD2 as D (6 bases). V shed 10 bases and J shed 4 bases, with 15 bases lying between them. Germline lookup yields CDR1 MDHEN and CDR2 SYDVKM. The CDR3 is 13 residues long. CDR3 residues: CAIFGSSADTQYF. As DNA, the CDR3 is TGTGCCATCTTCGGGAGTAGTGCAGATACGCAGTATTTT.

This chain connects TRBV7-9 to TRBJ2-5, with 10 bases matching TRBD1. The CDR3 runs to 17 residues. Germline values: CDR1 SEHNR, CDR2 FQNEAQ (reference sequence). The trim removed 4 bases at V and 5 bases at J, leaving 13 bases unmatched. In DNA, the CDR3 is TGTGCCAGCAGCTCCGCGAGCGTGACAGGGGGCGGGGAGACCCAGTACTTC. Amino acids: CASSSASVTGGGETQYF.

This chain connects TRBV29-1 to TRBJ2-3, with D perhaps matching TRBD2 (5 bases). The V gene's germline CDR1 is SQVTM and CDR2 ANQGSEA. This CDR3 region has 14 residues. Trimming cost V 6 bases and J 5 bases, with 18 bases left between them. The DNA of the CDR3 is TGCAGCGTGCGAGGGCGGACCCCTCAAGATACGCAGTATTTT. Translating gives CSVRGRTPQDTQYF.

The V call is TRBV5-1, the J call TRBJ1-1; 7 nucleotides agree with TRBD1. The trim removed 4 bases at V and 1 base at J, leaving 4 bases unmatched. The germline gives CDR1 SGHRS, CDR2 YFSETQ. This CDR3 spans 14 amino acids. DNA for the CDR3: TGCGCCAGCAGCGGGACAGCCCAGAACACTGAAGCTTTCTTT. Translation gives CASSGTAQNTEAFF.

The V call is TRBV3-1 (or the pseudogene TRBV3-2), the J call TRBJ2-1; TRBD2 agrees at 8 bases. Germline V lookup: CDR1 LGHDT, CDR2 YNNKEL (reference sequence). The CDR3 extends over 16 amino acids. Germline trimming cut 1 base from V and 7 bases from J; bases unmatched to any gene: 9. Here the CDR3 reads CASSQGSGRVLNEQFF. In DNA form, the CDR3 reads TGTGCCAGCAGCCAAGGAAGCGGGAGAGTATTGAATGAGCAGTTCTTC.

The genes are TRBV7-2 and TRBJ2-1; possible D gene TRBD2, 6 bases. With 1 base removed from V and 5 bases from J, the gap between germline ends came to 15 bases. Germline loops: CDR1 SGHTA, CDR2 FQGNSA. There are 16 residues in the CDR3. Here the CDR3 DNA reads TGTGCCAGCAGCTTAGGTCCTAGCGAAGGGAACAATGAGCAGTTCTTC. This translates into CASSLGPSEGNNEQFF.

This rearrangement joins TRBV11-2 to TRBJ2-1; TRBD1 might be the D (7 bases). This CDR3 is built from 16 residues. Germline CDR1 SGHAT, CDR2 FQNNGV. Trimming pared 4 bases from V and 4 bases from J, leaving 17 bases between. CDR3 region: CASSWDRDSGYNEQFF. The CDR3 nucleotides read TGTGCCAGCAGCTGGGACCGGGACAGCGGGTACAATGAGCAGTTCTTC.

The chain links TRBV7-9 to TRBJ2-5; TRBD1 agrees at 8 bases. The CDR3 totals 15 residues. Trimming cost V 5 bases and J 6 bases; bases outside gene matches: 11. Germline V gene sequence: CDR1 SEHNR, CDR2 FQNEAQ (reference sequence). The CDR3: CASSPRQGFGKTQYF. Written as DNA, the CDR3 is TGTGCCAGCAGCCCCCGACAGGGGTTTGGGAAGACCCAGTACTTC.